Each of the 5 T cell receptor beta chains below was sequenced from the same sample in a study of blood T cell repertoires in COVID-19. Some clones are missing from TCRdb's copy, which holds only in-frame ones; the method was immunoSEQ multiplex PCR. There are some 300,000 clones in the sample; 75% to 90% occur only once, and about an eighth lies in the top ten. Material: peripheral blood. The receptors come from a woman aged 70-85 years with COVID-19, enrolled during active disease.

The chain joins TRBV4-3 to TRBJ2-5, with D perhaps TRBD1 (5 bases). Germline loops: CDR1 LGHNA, CDR2 YSLEER. This CDR3 has 13 residues. Trimming took 4 bases from V and 5 from J, leaving 11 bases between them. The DNA for the CDR3 is TGCGCCAGCAGCCTAGTCTGGGGCGAGACCCAGTACTTC. Its translation is CASSLVWGETQYF.

The CDR3 DNA sequence: TGTGCCAGCAGTGAAGCGGGGCAGAAGAACACTGAAGCTTTCTTT. It encodes CASSEAGQKNTEAFF. The rearrangement uses TRBV2 and TRBJ1-1; maybe TRBD1 (5 bases). The CDR3 length is 15 residues. The ends were cut back, 0 bases at V and 1 base at J, with 9 bases in the middle. Germline V gene sequence: CDR1 SNHLY, CDR2 FYNNEI.

The chain recombines TRBV7-9 with TRBJ1-4, with D maybe TRBD1 (5 bases). The V and J ends lost 2 bases and 1 base respectively, with 8 bases between them. Looked up from germline, CDR1 is SEHNR and CDR2 is FQNEAQ (reference sequence). There are 15 residues in the CDR3. CDR3 nucleotides: TGTGCCAGCAGCTTACAAGGACAAACTAATGAAAAACTGTTTTTT. It codes for CASSLQGQTNEKLFF. The full variable domain, in which reference TRBV7-9 and TRBJ1-4 provide the parts outside the CDR3, is DTGVSQNPRHKITKRGQNVTFRCDPISEHNRLYWYRQTLGQGPEFLTYFQNEAQLEKSRLLSDRFSAERPKGSFSTLEIQRTEQGDSAMYLCASSLQGQTNEKLFFGSGTQLSVL.

The J gene is TRBJ1-1, the V gene TRBV29-1; D gene uncertain. Germline CDR1 SQVTM, CDR2 ANQGSEA. The CDR3 loop spans 12 amino acids. The V gene lost 3 bases and the J gene lost 8 bases, with 13 bases spanning the gap. The CDR3 here is CSVEVPPQEAFF. The CDR3 DNA reads as TGCAGCGTTGAGGTCCCGCCCCAGGAAGCTTTCTTT.

This clone was recorded a few times. The chain carries TRBV9 and TRBJ2-2; TRBD2 matches at 7 bases. CDR3 length: 15 residues. The germline gives CDR1 SGDLS, CDR2 YYNGEE. Trimming took 1 base from V and 4 from J; bases not matched to a gene: 4. CDR3 residues: CASSVYGGSTGELFF. As DNA, the CDR3 is TGTGCCAGCAGCGTATACGGCGGGAGCACCGGGGAGCTGTTTTTT.